The entry below describes one T cell receptor (beta chain). No antigen is known for it. Per-base quality was not reported, and no clone a single base away is much larger than it. Between about 2014 and 2017, the patients underwent resection in either Japan or China. Histologic diagnosis of each case was confirmed independently by two lung cancer pathologists on H&E slides. To enrich premalignant or tumor cells for nucleic acid extraction, macro-dissection was performed after pathologic assessment. FFPE tissue was used for DNA isolation with the AllPrep DNA/RNA FFPE Kit. Sequences SQVTM (CDR1) and ANQGSEA (CDR2) are obtained from the germline V gene. Including cysteine and phenylalanine, the CDR3 has 13 amino acids. The sequence is cut down to CDR3 DNA, 39 bases in frame from base 1. V loses 0 bases at its end and J loses 11 bases; junction bases beyond the gene matches: 9. The data were obtained in a study of immune evolution from preneoplasia to lung adenocarcinoma (TCRdb year 2021). Background on the whole study: HLA loss of heterozygosity was found in approximately 7% of AIS, around 14% of MIA and about a third of ADC lesions, and in no AAH lesions. The immune data were integrated with whole exome sequencing and methylation data obtained from the same cohort of nodules. The study combined immune gene expression, TCR sequencing and multiplex immunofluorescence to profile immune contexture across lung adenocarcinoma precursors and invasive adenocarcinoma. A total of 40 to 60 patients with pulmonary nodules who underwent surgical resection were included in the overall cohort. POLYSOLVER was used to infer class I HLA alleles from exome data, and LOHHLA was used to detect allele-specific HLA loss. The study reported that under 110 samples were used for TCR sequencing. Sample size was based on specimen availability rather than a prior power calculation. Resected precursor lesions (AAH, AIS, MIA) and invasive adenocarcinomas were each compared against paired morphologically normal lung tissue. A total of fewer than 60 patients contributed TCR sequencing data. General conclusions and limits of the study: Normal lung showed the highest clonality, whereas later-stage lesions appeared to have higher T cell density and diversity but lower clonality. Compared with EGFR-mutant or double wild-type lesions, KRAS-mutant nodules had the highest T cell clonality. Because all patients were from Japan and China, applicability to Western populations was uncertain. Normal lung had the highest top T cell clone frequencies, which appeared to decline progressively from AAH through AIS, MIA and invasive adenocarcinoma. Findings were based on association rather than direct causation; larger cohorts with long-term follow-up and longitudinal biopsies were deemed needed.

Using the immunoSEQ hsTCRbeta Kit, TCR beta CDR3 regions were sequenced from DNA. On the study's bioinformatics: TCR sequencing data were analysed with the ImmunoSEQ Analyzer. T cell clonality was defined as 1 minus Pielou's evenness, as computed on productive rearrangements. To measure T cell diversity, the inverse Simpson index was applied to productive templates. T cell density was defined as TCR beta template counts normalized to usable DNA, with usable DNA estimated by amplifying and sequencing housekeeping genes. TCR metrics were compared across histologic stages using two-sided Kruskal-Wallis tests. The source is immuneACCESS, and TCRdb retained only in-frame sequences with V and J called. Part of the clones is not carried over; for the studies checked, unresolved V genes explain less than half of this, and the remainder is unexplained. V, J and clone size reflect that table, while D and trimming were determined from the DNA. The table for this sample lists roughly 8,100 clones; around 81% of them were counted only once. Around 8.4% of the sample goes to the ten largest clones.

The material sequenced was FFPE invasive lung adenocarcinoma tissue. What the cell subset or site label conveys for this sample: frankly invasive lung adenocarcinoma (ADC). Recombination connected TRBV29-1 to TRBJ1-1; TRBD1 fits 7 bases in the junction. The origin of this receptor is a person aged 45-65 years with lung adenocarcinoma. The CDR3 loop reads CSVEDEAGGFAFF. Read as DNA, the sequence is TGCAGCGTTGAAGATGAGGCAGGGGGTTTTGCTTTCTTT.